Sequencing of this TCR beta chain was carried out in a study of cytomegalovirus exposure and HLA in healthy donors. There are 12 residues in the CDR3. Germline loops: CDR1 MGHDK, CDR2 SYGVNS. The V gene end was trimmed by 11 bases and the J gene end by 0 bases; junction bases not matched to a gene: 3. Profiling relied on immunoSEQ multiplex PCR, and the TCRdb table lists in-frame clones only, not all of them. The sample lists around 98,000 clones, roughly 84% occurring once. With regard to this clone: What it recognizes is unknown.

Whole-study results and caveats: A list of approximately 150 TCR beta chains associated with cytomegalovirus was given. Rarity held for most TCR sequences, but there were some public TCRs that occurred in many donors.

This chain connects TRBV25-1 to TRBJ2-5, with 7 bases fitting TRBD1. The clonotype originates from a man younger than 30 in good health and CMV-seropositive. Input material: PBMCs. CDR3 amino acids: CAEQGNQETQYF. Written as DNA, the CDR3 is TGTGCCGAACAGGGGAACCAAGAGACCCAGTACTTC.